This T cell receptor (beta chain) was recovered during a study of naive and memory T cell subsets. In its sample, this clonotype was seen a few times. Both TRBC1 and TRBC2 were covered by a beta constant-region primer of two equimolar oligonucleotides. Ligated cDNA was amplified by four rounds of PCR with nested alpha and beta constant-region primers and SP2. One entry per CDR3 protein, called by TCRdb with MiXCR from the UMI-ligation and nested PCR reads. The data contain some 110,000 distinct CDR3 sequences, 36% of them seen just once; the ten biggest clones take up 0.75% to 1%. J was trimmed by 6 bases and V by 0 bases; bases with no gene match: 4. The CDR3 is 16 residues long. The germline V gene encodes CDR1 SGHDN and CDR2 FVKESK.

V is TRBV14 and J is TRBJ2-7, with 14 bases fitting TRBD2. The source of this sequence is a human donor in good health. Sequenced sample: central memory CD4+ T cells from blood. The CDR3 sequence: CASSQEGTSGSSEQYF. CDR3 nucleotide sequence: TGTGCCAGCAGCCAAGAGGGGACTAGCGGGAGTAGCGAGCAGTACTTC.